This T cell receptor (beta chain) was identified in a study of identical twins (dated by TCRdb to 2015 to 2016). Study-wide context: To test whether fetal clonotypes persist, this study deep-sequenced TCR alpha and beta repertoires from monozygotic twins, from unrelated adults of various ages, and from cord blood. Replicate twin experiments were performed at different times using different library preparation protocols to rule out contamination. Study-wide conclusions, independent of this receptor: Fewer insertions were carried by abundant cord blood beta clonotypes, a similar but weaker trend appeared in young adult naive repertoires, and no such trend appeared in memory repertoires. A weaker excess of twin sharing was found in beta out-of-frame sequences because the signal-to-noise ratio was lowered by fewer shared sequences. Compared with coincidental sharing between unrelated individuals, out-of-frame TCR alpha sequences shared between twins had an excess of sequences with low generation probability. Because the same donors could not be followed over many years, the conclusions relied on cross-sectional statistical analysis. Out-of-frame TCR alpha sharing in monozygotic twins was systematically underestimated by recombination models, whereas sharing between unrelated individuals was in agreement with the recombination models. Zero-insertion analyses could be partly confounded by invariant T cells such as MAIT and iNKT, though diverse VJ usage argued against such confounding for most clonotypes.

A few counts support this clonotype. Its recognized antigen is unknown. Base qualities are not provided; no much larger clone lies one nucleotide away. Every donor was a healthy Caucasian. The twin cohort comprised three pairs of female monozygotic twins, all aged roughly 18 to 30 years. Positive isolation kits from Invitrogen were used to isolate the CD4+ and CD8+ T cell populations. From cysteine to phenylalanine, the CDR3 is 14 amino acids long. The kept DNA is CDR3 alone, 42 bases in frame from the first base. V sheds 6 bases and J sheds 7 bases, leaving 18 bases between their ends. Libraries were constructed by 5' RACE. This sample was sequenced with an Illumina HiSeq 2000. Template switching introduced a universal primer binding site; the final cDNA contained a unique molecular identifier, enabling accurate counting of TCR cDNA molecules. First-strand cDNA for TCR alpha and beta chains was synthesized from specific primers in the conserved constant-segment region. To control for contamination, each cDNA library was double barcoded with a SMART-Mk sample barcode plus Illumina barcodes. TruSeq adapter sequences and Illumina sample barcodes were added in two successive PCR steps. TCR alpha and beta cDNA libraries were sequenced on the Illumina HiSeq platform with custom primers. The authors processed their data as follows. MiGEC was used to process raw reads and extract unique molecular identifiers, and MiXCR was used to find CDR3 positions. Recombination models were inferred per individual with the repgenHMM and IGoR tools using an EM algorithm. The tcR package in R was used for shared clonotype analysis, with sharing normalized by the product of cloneset sizes. Out-of-frame nonproductive sequences were analyzed to study raw recombination free of thymic and clonal selection effects. TCRdb handled the public reads itself, with Q25 trimming in fastp and clone calling in MiXCR, and kept productive beta chains. Each CDR3 protein appears once, grouped with its most common genes and DNA. These V and J calls originate from TCRdb's pipeline instead of the authors' own analysis. Counted in this sample were hundreds of thousands of distinct CDR3 sequences; around 20% of them appeared once. 0.48% of the sample belongs to the ten largest clones.

A further study also used this sample, focusing on yellow fever vaccine responses in identical twins. As that second paper reports: The T cell response to vaccination in identical twins was reported by the authors to appear partly convergent and partly personalized. The study precisely tracked vaccine-responding T cell clones in identical twins.

The chain joins TRBV12-3 or TRBV12-4 to TRBJ1-2; TRBD1 is a weak D gene call, 5 bases matching. This TCR was recovered from a young woman in good health. Source material: CD4+ T cells sorted from blood. The DNA sequence is TGTGCCAGCAGCCTTAGGGGCGCGGAATCTGGCTACACCTTC. This translates into CASSLRGAESGYTF.